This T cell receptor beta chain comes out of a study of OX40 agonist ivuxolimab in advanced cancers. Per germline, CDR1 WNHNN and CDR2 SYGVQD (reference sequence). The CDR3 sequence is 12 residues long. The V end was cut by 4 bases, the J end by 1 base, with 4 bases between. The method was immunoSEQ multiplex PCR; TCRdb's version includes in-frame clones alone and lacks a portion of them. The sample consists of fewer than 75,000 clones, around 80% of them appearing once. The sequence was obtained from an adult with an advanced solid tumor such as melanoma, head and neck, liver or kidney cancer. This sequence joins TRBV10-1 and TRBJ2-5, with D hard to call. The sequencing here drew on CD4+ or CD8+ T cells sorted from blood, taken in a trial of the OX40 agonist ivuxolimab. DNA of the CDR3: TGCGCCAGCAGTGCGGGCCAAGAGACCCAGTACTTC. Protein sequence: CASSAGQETQYF.